This T cell receptor beta chain was documented in a study of blood T cell repertoires in COVID-19. Study-wide context: Acute and convalescent COVID-19 samples came from the United States, Italy and Spain.

Original data processing: Researchers report that nucleated cell counts were estimated from reference gene primer amplification. The table came from immunoSEQ multiplex PCR; TCRdb's copy has only in-frame clones and leaves some out. Clone size and the V and J calls come from that table; the DNA yielded D and trimming. Of 350,000 to 450,000 clones listed, around 85% are singletons. This clone was detected only a few times. The clonotype originates from a young woman with acute or convalescent COVID-19. Sequenced: peripheral blood.

The DNA of the CDR3 is TGTGCCAGCAGTTCCGACAGGGGGCGAGGGGAAGCTTTCTTT. Translated, it gives CASSSDRGRGEAFF. The V and J genes are TRBV6-6 and TRBJ1-1, with 10 bases aligning to TRBD1. Germline CDR1 and CDR2: MNHNY and SVGAGI (reference sequence). The CDR3 runs to 14 residues. V was clipped by 4 bases and J by 8 bases; unmatched bases: 7.